This T cell receptor (beta chain) was captured by sequencing in a study of shared clonotypes between healthy human individuals. For the study at large: A couple of women and a few men aged 18 to 49 made up the donors.

Points on this clone: Antigen unknown.

Notes on the study in general: Despite large depth, sorted-subset datasets appeared incompletely sequenced. Memory subsets generally showed smaller estimated richness than naive subsets did.

Negatively enriched CD4+ T cells were divided by CD45RA into naive and memory. Deletions cut 8 bases from V and 3 bases from J, with 14 bases between. CDR1 SGHTA and CDR2 FQGNSA come from the germline V gene. This CDR3 has 13 amino acids. Profiled with immunoSEQ multiplex PCR; TCRdb holds only in-frame clones, not every one. The sample has about 1.5 million clones, roughly 97% seen once. Specimen: naive CD4+ T cells sorted from blood. Subset of the sample: CD45RA+ positively selected. The TCR comes from a man younger than 45 in good health. The chain links TRBV7-2 to TRBJ2-7; perhaps D is TRBD1 or TRBD2 (5 bases each). The CDR3 DNA reads TGTGCCAGCCGACGGGACCCAGTCTACGAGCAGTACTTC. This sequence encodes CASRRDPVYEQYF.